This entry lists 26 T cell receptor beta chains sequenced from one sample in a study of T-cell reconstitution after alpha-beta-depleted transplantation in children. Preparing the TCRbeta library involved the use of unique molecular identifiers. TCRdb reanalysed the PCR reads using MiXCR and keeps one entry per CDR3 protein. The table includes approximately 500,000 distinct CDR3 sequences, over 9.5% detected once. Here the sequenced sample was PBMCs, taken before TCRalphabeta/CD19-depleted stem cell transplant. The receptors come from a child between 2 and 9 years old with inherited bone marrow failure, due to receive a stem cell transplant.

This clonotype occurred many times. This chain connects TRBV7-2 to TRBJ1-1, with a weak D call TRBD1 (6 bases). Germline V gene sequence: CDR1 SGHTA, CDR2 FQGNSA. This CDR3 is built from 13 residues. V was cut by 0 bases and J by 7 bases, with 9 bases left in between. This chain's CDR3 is CASSLAPGVEAFF. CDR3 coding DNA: TGTGCCAGCAGCTTAGCGCCAGGGGTTGAAGCTTTCTTT.

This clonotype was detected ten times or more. The DNA of the CDR3 is TGTGCCACCAGCATTCTACTAGAGATCGGTGAGCAGTTCTTC. Its protein product is CATSILLEIGEQFF. This rearrangement joins TRBV15 to TRBJ2-1; maybe TRBD2 (5 bases). CDR1 and CDR2 from the germline V gene are LNHNV and YYDKDF (reference sequence). The CDR3 spans 14 residues. Trimming pared 4 bases from V and 9 bases from J, leaving 16 bases between.

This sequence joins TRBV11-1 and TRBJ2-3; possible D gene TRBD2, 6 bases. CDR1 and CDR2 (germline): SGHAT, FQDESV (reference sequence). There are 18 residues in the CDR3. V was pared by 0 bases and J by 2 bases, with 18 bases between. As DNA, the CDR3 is TGTGCCAGCAGCTTAGCCCCTTCCCGCGGGACCCTCACAGATACGCAGTATTTT. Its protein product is CASSLAPSRGTLTDTQYF. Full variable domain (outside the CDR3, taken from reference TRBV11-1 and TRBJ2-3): EAEVAQSPRYKITEKSQAVAFWCDPISGHATLYWYRQILGQGPELLVQFQDESVVDDSQLPKDRFSAERLKGVDSTLKIQPAELGDSAMYLCASSLAPSRGTLTDTQYFGPGTRLTVL.

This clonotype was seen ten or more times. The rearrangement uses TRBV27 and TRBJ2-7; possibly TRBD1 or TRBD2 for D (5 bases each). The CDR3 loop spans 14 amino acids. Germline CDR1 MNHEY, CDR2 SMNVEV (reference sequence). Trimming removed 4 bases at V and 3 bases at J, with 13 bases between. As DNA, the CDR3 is TGTGCCAGCAGTTCCGGGACGCATTACTACGAGCAGTACTTC. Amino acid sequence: CASSSGTHYYEQYF.

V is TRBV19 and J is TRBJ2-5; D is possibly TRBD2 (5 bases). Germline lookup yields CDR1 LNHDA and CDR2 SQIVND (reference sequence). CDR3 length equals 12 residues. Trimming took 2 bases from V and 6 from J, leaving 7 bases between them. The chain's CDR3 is CASSISGKTQYF. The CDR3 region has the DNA TGTGCCAGTAGTATATCCGGGAAGACCCAGTACTTC. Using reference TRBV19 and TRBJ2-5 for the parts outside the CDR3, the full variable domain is DGGITQSPKYLFRKEGQNVTLSCEQNLNHDAMYWYRQDPGQGLRLIYYSQIVNDFQKGDIAEGYSVSREKKESFPLTVTSAQKNPTAFYLCASSISGKTQYFGPGTRLLVL.

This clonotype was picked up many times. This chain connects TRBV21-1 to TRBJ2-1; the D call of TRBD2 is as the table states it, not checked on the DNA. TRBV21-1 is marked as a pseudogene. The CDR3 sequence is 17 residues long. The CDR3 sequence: CASSNRHRALSYNEQFF. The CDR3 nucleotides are TGTGCCAGCAGCAATAGGCACAGGGCCCTATCCTACAATGAGCAGTTCTTC.

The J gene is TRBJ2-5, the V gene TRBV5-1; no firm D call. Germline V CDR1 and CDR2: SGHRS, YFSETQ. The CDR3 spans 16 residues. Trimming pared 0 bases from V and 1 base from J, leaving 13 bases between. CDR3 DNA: TGCGCCAGCAGCTTGGACCCCAAGGGTATCCAAGAGACCCAGTACTTC. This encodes CASSLDPKGIQETQYF.

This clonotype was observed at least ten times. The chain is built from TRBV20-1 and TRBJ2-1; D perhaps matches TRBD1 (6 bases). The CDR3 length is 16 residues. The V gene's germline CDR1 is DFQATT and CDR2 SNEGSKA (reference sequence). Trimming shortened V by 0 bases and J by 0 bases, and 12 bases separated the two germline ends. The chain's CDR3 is CSARDQQGSSYNEQFF. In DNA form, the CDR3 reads TGCAGTGCTAGAGATCAGCAGGGGAGCTCCTACAATGAGCAGTTCTTC.

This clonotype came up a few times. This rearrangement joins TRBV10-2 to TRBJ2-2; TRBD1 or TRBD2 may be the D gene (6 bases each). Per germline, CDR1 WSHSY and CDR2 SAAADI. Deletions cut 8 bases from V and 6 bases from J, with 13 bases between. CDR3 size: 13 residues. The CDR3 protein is CASRERGSGELFF. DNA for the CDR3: TGCGCCAGCCGGGAGAGGGGGTCCGGGGAGCTGTTTTTT.

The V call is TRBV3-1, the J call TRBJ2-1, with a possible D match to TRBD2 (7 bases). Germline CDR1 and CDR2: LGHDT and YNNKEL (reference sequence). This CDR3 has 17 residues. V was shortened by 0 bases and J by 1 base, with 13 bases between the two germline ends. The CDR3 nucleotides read TGTGCCAGCAGCCAAGATTTGCGGGGGCAGTCCTACAATGAGCAGTTCTTC. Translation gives CASSQDLRGQSYNEQFF.

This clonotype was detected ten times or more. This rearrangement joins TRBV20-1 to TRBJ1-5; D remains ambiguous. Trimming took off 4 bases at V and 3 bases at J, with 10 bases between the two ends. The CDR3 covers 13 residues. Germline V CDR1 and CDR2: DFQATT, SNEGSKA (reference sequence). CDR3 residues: CSAKGIDNQPQHF. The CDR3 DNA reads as TGCAGTGCTAAGGGAATAGACAATCAGCCCCAGCATTTT.

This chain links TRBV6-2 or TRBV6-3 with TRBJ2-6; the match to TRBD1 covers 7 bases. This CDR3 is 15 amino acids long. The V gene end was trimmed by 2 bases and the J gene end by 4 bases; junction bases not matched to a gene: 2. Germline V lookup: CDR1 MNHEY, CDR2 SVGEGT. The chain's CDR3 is CASSYKGAGANVLTF. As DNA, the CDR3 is TGTGCCAGCAGTTACAAGGGGGCCGGGGCCAACGTCCTGACTTTC.

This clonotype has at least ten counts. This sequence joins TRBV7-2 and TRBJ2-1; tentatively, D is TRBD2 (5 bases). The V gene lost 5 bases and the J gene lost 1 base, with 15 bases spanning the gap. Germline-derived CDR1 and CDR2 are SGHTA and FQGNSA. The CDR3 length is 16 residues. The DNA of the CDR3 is TGTGCCAGCAGCCGAGGAGGATCGGAATCCTACAATGAGCAGTTCTTC. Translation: CASSRGGSESYNEQFF.

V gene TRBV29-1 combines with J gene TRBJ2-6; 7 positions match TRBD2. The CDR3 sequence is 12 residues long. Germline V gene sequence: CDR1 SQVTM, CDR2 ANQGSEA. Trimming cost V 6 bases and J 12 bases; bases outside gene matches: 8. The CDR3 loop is CSVREAGSVLTF. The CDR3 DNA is TGCAGCGTCCGAGAAGCGGGGTCCGTCCTGACTTTC.

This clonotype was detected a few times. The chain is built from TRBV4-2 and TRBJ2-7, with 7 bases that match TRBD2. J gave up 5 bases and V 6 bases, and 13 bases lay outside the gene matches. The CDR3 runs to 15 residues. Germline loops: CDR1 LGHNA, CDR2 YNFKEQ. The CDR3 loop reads CASRLRAGVPDEQYF. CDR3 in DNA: TGTGCCAGCAGGCTAAGGGCGGGAGTTCCAGACGAGCAGTACTTC.

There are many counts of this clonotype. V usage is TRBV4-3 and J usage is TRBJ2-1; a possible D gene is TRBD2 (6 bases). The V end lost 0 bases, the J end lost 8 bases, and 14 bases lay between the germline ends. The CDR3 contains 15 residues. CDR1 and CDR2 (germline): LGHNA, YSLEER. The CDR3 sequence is CASSQDRLGLDEQFF. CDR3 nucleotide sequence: TGCGCCAGCAGCCAAGATAGACTAGGACTGGATGAGCAGTTCTTC.

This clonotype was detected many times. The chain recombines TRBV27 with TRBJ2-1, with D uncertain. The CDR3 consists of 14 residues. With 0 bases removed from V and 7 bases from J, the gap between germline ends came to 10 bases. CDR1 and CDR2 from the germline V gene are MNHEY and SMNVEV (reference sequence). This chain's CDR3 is CASSLSDPTNEQFF. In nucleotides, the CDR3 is TGTGCCAGCAGTTTATCAGACCCGACGAATGAGCAGTTCTTC.

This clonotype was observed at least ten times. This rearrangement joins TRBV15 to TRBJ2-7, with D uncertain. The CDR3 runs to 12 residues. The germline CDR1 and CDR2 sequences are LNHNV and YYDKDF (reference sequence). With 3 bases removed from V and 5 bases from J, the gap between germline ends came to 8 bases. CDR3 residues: CATSRDRDEQYF. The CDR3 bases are TGTGCCACCAGCAGGGACCGGGACGAGCAGTACTTC.

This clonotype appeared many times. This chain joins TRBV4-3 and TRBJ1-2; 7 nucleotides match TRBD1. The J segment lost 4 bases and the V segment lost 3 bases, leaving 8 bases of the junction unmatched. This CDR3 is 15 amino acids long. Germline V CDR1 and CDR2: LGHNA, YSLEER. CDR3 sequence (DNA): TGCGCCAGCAGCCATCAGGACAGGCCCAGCTATGGCTACACCTTC. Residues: CASSHQDRPSYGYTF.

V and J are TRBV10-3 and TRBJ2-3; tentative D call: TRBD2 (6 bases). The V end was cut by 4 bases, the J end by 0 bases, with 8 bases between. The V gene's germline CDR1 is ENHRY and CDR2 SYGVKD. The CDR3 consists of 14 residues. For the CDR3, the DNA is TGTGCCATCAGTGGGCGGGGAAGCACAGATACGCAGTATTTT. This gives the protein CAISGRGSTDTQYF.

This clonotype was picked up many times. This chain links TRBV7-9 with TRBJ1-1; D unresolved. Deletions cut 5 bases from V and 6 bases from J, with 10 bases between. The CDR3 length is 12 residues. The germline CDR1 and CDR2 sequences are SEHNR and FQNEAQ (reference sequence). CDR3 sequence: CASSPHSPEAFF. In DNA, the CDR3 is TGTGCCAGCAGCCCCCACAGCCCTGAAGCTTTCTTT.

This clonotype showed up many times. CDR3 sequence reads: CASRAQGGEPQHF. The DNA for the CDR3 is TGCGCCAGCAGAGCTCAAGGGGGGGAGCCCCAGCATTTT. The chain couples TRBV5-1 to TRBJ1-5; weak D call: TRBD1 (6 bases). CDR1 is SGHRS and CDR2 is YFSETQ in the germline V gene. The CDR3 is made up of 13 amino acids. The V end lost 5 bases, the J end lost 8 bases, and 14 bases lay between the germline ends.

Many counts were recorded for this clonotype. The CDR3 reads CSARGGSSYEQYF. CDR3 nucleotide sequence: TGCAGTGCTAGAGGGGGGAGCTCCTACGAGCAGTACTTC. V and J are TRBV20-1 and TRBJ2-7, with D perhaps given as TRBD1 or TRBD2 (5 bases each). In germline, CDR1 is DFQATT, CDR2 SNEGSKA (reference sequence). Trimming removed 1 base at V and 0 bases at J, with 7 bases between. This CDR3 is 13 amino acids long.

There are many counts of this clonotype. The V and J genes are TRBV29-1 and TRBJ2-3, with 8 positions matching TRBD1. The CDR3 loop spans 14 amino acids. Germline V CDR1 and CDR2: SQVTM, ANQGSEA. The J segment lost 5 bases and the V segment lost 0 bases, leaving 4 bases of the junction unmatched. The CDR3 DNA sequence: TGCAGCGTTGAAGACAGGGGGCGCTTAGATACGCAGTATTTT. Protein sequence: CSVEDRGRLDTQYF.

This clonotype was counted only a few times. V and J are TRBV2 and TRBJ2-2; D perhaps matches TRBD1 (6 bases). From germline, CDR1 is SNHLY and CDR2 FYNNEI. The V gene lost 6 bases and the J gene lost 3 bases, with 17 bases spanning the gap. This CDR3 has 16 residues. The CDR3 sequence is CASSGDRWGDTGELFF. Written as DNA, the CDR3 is TGTGCCAGCAGCGGAGACAGGTGGGGCGACACCGGGGAGCTGTTTTTT. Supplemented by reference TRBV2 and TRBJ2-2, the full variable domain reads EPEVTQTPSHQVTQMGQEVILRCVPISNHLYFYWYRQILGQKVEFLVSFYNNEISEKSEIFDDQFSVERPDGSNFTLKIRSTKLEDSAMYFCASSGDRWGDTGELFFGEGSRLTVL.

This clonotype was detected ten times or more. The CDR3 DNA reads as TGCGCCAGCAGCTTCATTGACGGGTCGGACACAGATACGCAGTATTTT. It yields the protein CASSFIDGSDTDTQYF. The chain combines TRBV5-1 with TRBJ2-3; unclear D gene. Germline V gives CDR1 SGHRS, CDR2 YFSETQ. With 2 bases removed from V and 2 bases from J, the gap between germline ends came to 15 bases. This CDR3 has 16 residues.